This T cell receptor (beta chain) was captured in a study of cytomegalovirus exposure and HLA in healthy donors. For the study at large: HLA-typed donors were the source of approximately 80 million unique TCRs held in an early data release. Study-wide results and caveats: The authors later linked a missense DCLRE1C variant to TCR beta V- and J-gene trimming. Sequencing artifact likely explains a cluster of highly shared sequence variants. Relative to equally common others, HLA-associated TCR beta chains showed greater clonal expansion in a later analysis.

About this clone itself: Its antigen remains unknown.

Primers: 60 Vbeta forward and 13 Jbeta reverse. TCRdb's copy holds only in-frame clones and misses some; the assay was immunoSEQ multiplex PCR. Here the sample spans around 90,000 clones, about 79% being singletons. CDR1 MNHEY and CDR2 SVGAGI come from the germline V gene. The CDR3 extends over 12 amino acids. The V end lost 6 bases, the J end lost 4 bases, and 8 bases lay between the germline ends. Sequences were obtained from PBMCs. The genes are TRBV6-5 and TRBJ2-3; a weak D match, TRBD2 (5 bases). The receptor was isolated from a male donor in good health and CMV-seropositive. The DNA of the CDR3 is TGTGCCAGCAGACCGGAGGCAGATACGCAGTATTTT. Protein: CASRPEADTQYF.